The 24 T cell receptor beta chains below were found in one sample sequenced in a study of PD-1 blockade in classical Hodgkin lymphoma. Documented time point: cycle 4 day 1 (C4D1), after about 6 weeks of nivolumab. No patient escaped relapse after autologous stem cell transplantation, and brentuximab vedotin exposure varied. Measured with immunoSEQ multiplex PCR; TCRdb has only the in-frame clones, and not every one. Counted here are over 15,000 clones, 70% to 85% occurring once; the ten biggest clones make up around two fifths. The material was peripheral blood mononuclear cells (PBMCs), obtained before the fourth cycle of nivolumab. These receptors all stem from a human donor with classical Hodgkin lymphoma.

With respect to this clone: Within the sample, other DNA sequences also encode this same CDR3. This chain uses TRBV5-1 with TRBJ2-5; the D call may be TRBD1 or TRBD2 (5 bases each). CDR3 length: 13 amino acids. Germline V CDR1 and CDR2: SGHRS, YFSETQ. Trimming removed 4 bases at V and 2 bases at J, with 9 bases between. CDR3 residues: CASSGGQQETQYF. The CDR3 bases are TGCGCCAGCAGCGGGGGTCAGCAAGAGACCCAGTACTTC. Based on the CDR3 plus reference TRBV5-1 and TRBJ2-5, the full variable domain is KAGVTQTPRYLIKTRGQQVTLSCSPISGHRSVSWYQQTPGQGLQFLFEYFSETQRNKGNFPGRFSGRQFSNSRSEMNVSTLELGDSALYLCASSGGQQETQYFGPGTRLLVL.

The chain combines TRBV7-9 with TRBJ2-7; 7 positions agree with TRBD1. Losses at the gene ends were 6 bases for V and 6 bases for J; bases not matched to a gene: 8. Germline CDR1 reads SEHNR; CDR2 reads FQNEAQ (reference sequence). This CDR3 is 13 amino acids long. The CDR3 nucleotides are TGTGCCAGCAGAACAGGGGCGGGCTCCGAGCAGTACTTC. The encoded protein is CASRTGAGSEQYF.

The CDR3 here is CASSEQEKVKANYGYTF. CDR3 nucleotides: TGTGCCAGCAGCGAACAGGAGAAAGTAAAAGCTAACTATGGCTACACCTTC. The chain joins TRBV9 to TRBJ1-2; perhaps TRBD1 as D (5 bases). V lost 3 bases to trimming and J lost 0 bases, with 18 bases between them. Germline CDR1 is SGDLS and CDR2 is YYNGEE. The CDR3 loop spans 17 amino acids.

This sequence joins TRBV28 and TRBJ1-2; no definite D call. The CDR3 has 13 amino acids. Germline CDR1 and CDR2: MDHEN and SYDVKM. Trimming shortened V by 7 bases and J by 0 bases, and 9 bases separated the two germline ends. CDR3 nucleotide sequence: TGTGCCAGCACCCTGGCCGCTAACTATGGCTACACCTTC. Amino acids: CASTLAANYGYTF.

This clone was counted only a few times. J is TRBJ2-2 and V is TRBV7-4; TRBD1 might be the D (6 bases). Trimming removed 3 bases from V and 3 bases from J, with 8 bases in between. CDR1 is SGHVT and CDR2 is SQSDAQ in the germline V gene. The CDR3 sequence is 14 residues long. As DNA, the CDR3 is TGTGCCAGCAGCTTGGACAGCTACACCGGGGAGCTGTTTTTT. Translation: CASSLDSYTGELFF.

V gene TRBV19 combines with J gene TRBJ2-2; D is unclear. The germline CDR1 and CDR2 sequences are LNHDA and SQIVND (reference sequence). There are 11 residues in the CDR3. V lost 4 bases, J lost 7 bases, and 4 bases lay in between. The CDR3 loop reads CASSSGGELFF. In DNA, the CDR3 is TGTGCCAGTAGTAGCGGCGGGGAGCTGTTTTTT.

This CDR3 is CASSQDVGFQNTEAFF. The CDR3, as DNA: TGTGCCAGCAGCCAAGATGTTGGCTTTCAGAACACTGAAGCTTTCTTT. The chain combines TRBV14 with TRBJ1-1, with unresolved D. Germline V gene lookup returns CDR1 SGHDN and CDR2 FVKESK. Trimming stripped 0 bases from V and 1 base from J, with 12 bases between. This CDR3 is built from 16 residues.

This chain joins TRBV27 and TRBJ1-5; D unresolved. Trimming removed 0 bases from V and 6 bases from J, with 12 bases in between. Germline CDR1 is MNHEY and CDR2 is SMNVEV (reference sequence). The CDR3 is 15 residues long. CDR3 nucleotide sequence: TGTGCCAGCAGTTTATCCCTGTTAAACACTCAGCCCCAGCATTTT. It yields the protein CASSLSLLNTQPQHF.

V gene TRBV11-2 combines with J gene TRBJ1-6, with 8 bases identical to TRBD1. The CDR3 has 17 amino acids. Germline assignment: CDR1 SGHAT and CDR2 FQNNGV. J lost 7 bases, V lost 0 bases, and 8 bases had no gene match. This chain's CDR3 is CASSLDFGQGANSPLHF. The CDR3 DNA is TGTGCCAGCAGCTTAGACTTCGGACAGGGAGCAAATTCACCCCTCCACTTT.

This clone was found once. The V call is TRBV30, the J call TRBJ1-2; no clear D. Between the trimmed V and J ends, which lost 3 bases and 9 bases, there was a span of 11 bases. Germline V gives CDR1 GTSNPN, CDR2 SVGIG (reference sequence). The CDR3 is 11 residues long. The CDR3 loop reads CAWRQAYSYTF. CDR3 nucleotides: TGTGCCTGGAGGCAGGCCTACAGCTACACCTTC.

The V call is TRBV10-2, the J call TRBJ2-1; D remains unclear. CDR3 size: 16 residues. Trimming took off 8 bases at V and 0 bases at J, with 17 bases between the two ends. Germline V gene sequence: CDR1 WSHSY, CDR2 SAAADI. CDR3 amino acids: CASCPSRDLSYNEQFF. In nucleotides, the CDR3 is TGCGCCAGCTGTCCCTCTCGCGACCTCTCCTACAATGAGCAGTTCTTC.

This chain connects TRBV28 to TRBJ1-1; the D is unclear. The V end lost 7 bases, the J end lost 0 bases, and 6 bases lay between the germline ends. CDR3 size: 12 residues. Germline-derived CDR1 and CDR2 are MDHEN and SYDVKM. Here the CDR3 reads CASNGLNTEAFF. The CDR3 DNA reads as TGTGCCAGCAATGGGTTGAACACTGAAGCTTTCTTT.

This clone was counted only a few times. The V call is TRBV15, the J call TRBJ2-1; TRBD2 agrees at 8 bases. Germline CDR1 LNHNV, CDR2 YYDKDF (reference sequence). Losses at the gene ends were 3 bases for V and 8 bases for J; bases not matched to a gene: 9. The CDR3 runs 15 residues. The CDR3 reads CATSRAGGGFDEQFF. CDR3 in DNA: TGTGCCACCAGCAGGGCCGGGGGGGGATTTGATGAGCAGTTCTTC.

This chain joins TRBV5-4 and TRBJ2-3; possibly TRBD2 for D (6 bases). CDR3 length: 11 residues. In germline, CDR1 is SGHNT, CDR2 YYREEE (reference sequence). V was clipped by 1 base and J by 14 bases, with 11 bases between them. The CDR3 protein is CASSLWGDLYF. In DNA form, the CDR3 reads TGTGCCAGCAGCTTGTGGGGGGATCTGTATTTT.

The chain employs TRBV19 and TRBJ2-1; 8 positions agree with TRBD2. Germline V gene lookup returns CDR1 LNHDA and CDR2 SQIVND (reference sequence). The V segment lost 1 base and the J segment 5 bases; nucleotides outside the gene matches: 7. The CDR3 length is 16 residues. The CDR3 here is CASSIVAGGINNEQFF. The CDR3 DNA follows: TGTGCCAGTAGTATAGTTGCGGGGGGTATCAACAATGAGCAGTTCTTC.

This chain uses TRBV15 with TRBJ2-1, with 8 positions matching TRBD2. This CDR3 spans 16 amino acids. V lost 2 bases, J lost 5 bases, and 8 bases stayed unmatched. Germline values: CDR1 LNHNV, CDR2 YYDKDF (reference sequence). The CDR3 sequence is CATSRPNSGANNEQFF. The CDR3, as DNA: TGTGCCACCAGCAGACCCAATAGCGGGGCCAACAATGAGCAGTTCTTC.

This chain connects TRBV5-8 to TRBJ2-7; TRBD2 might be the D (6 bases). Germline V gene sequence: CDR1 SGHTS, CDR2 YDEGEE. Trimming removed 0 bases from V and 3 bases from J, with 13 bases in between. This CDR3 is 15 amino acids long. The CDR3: CASSLAVGGDYEQYF. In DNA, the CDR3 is TGTGCCAGCAGCTTGGCCGTTGGAGGGGACTACGAGCAGTACTTC.

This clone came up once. CDR3 residues: CASSPKGGGYEQYF. The CDR3 DNA reads TGTGCCAGCAGCCCGAAGGGAGGCGGCTACGAGCAGTACTTC. The rearrangement links TRBV6-5 to TRBJ2-7; D possibly corresponds to TRBD2 (6 bases). Per germline, CDR1 MNHEY and CDR2 SVGAGI. The CDR3 has 14 amino acids. Trimming removed 6 bases from V and 3 bases from J, with 15 bases in between.

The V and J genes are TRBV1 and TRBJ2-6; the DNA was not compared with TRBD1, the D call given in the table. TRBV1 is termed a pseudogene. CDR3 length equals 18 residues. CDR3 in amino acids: CTSSATCLCTSRANVLTF. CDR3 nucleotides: TGCACCAGCAGCGCAACGTGTTTGTGCACAAGTCGGGCCAACGTCCTGACTTTC.

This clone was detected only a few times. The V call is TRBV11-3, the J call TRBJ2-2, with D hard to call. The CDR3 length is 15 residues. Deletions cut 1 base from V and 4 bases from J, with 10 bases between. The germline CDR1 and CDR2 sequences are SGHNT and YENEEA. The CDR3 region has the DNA TGTGCCAGCAGCTTAGCCGCCCTAGGCACCGGGGAGCTGTTTTTT. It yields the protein CASSLAALGTGELFF.

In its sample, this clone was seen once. The CDR3 sequence is CASSGGGSYIQYF. The CDR3 DNA reads TGTGCCAGCAGTGGTGGGGGTTCGTACATTCAGTACTTC. The V call is TRBV25-1, the J call TRBJ2-4, with D perhaps assigned TRBD1 or TRBD2 (5 bases each). The CDR3 contains 13 residues. The V gene lost 4 bases and the J gene lost 8 bases, with 12 bases spanning the gap. In germline, CDR1 is MGHDK, CDR2 SYGVNS.

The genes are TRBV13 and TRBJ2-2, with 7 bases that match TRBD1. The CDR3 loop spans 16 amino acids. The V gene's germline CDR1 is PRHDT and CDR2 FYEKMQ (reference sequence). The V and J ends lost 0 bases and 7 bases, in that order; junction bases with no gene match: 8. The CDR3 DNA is TGTGCCAGCAGCTTAGGCCGAGGGACAGTTGACGGGGAGCTGTTTTTT. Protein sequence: CASSLGRGTVDGELFF.

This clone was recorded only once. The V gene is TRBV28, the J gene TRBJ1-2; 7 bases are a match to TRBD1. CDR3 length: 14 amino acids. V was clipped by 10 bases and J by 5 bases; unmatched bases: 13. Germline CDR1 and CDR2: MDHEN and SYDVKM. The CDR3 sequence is CATPDRRSLYGYTF. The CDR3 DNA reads TGTGCCACCCCGGACAGGAGATCTCTATATGGCTACACCTTC.

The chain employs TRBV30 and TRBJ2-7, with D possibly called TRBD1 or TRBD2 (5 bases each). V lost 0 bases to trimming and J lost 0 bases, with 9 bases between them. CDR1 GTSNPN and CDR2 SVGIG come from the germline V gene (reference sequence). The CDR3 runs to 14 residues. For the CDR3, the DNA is TGTGCCTGGAGTGTTGGGGGTTCCTCCTACGAGCAGTACTTC. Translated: CAWSVGGSSYEQYF. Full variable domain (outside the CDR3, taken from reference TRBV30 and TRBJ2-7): SQTIHQWPATLVQPVGSPLSLECTVEGTSNPNLYWYRQAAGRGLQLLFYSVGIGQISSEVPQNLSASRPQDRQFILSSKKLLLSDSGFYLCAWSVGGSSYEQYFGPGTRLTVT.